This TCR beta chain appears in the sequencing data of a study of T-cell reconstitution after alpha-beta-depleted transplantation in children. Whole-study findings and limits: One year post-transplant, T-cell counts and diversity were largely derived from T cells produced anew.

The library targeted TCRbeta and was prepared with unique molecular identifiers. TCRdb analysed the PCR reads with MiXCR anew, one entry per CDR3 protein. The sample includes approximately 240,000 distinct CDR3 sequences, under 13% seen only once; the top ten take about 28%. This clonotype was seen more than once but under ten times. What it binds is not known. The sample in question was PBMCs, obtained before TCRalphabeta/CD19-depleted stem cell transplant. The TCR was taken from a child in the first two years of life with acute myeloid leukemia, due to receive a stem cell transplant.

Written as DNA, the CDR3 is TGCGCCAGCAGCTTGGCAGGTTGGACAGATACGCAGTATTTT. It is translated as CASSLAGWTDTQYF. The V and J genes are TRBV5-1 and TRBJ2-3; D gene uncertain. V dropped 0 bases and J dropped 3 bases, with 8 bases sitting between them. The CDR3 covers 14 residues. The V gene's germline CDR1 is SGHRS and CDR2 YFSETQ.